A single sample is the source of the 17 T cell receptor beta chains below, sequenced in a study of OX40 agonist ivuxolimab in advanced cancers. The method was immunoSEQ multiplex PCR; TCRdb's version includes in-frame clones alone and lacks a portion of them. The sample shows more than 60,000 clones, roughly nine tenths of them seen only once. This material consisted of CD4+ or CD8+ T cells sorted from blood, taken in a trial of the OX40 agonist ivuxolimab. The source is an adult with an advanced solid tumor such as melanoma, head and neck, liver or kidney cancer.

This chain uses TRBV30 with TRBJ1-5; D call uncertain. Trimming stripped 3 bases from V and 5 bases from J, with 23 bases between. Germline values: CDR1 GTSNPN, CDR2 SVGIG (reference sequence). The CDR3 runs 17 residues. The CDR3 coding sequence is TGTGCCTGGAGGGATCGGCAGGACGTTGAGGGTGATCAGCCCCAGCATTTT. It specifies CAWRDRQDVEGDQPQHF.

The chain joins TRBV7-9 to TRBJ2-7; 11 bases map to TRBD1. This CDR3 has 14 residues. V was clipped by 6 bases and J by 6 bases; unmatched bases: 7. The germline CDR1 and CDR2 sequences are SEHNR and FQNEAQ (reference sequence). CDR3 residues: CASRSGTGGGEQYF. The CDR3 DNA sequence: TGTGCCAGCAGATCCGGGACAGGGGGAGGCGAGCAGTACTTC.

In its sample, this clone was seen once. In nucleotides, the CDR3 is TGTGCCAGTAGTATATGGGCCAACTCCTACGAGCAGTACTTC. This encodes CASSIWANSYEQYF. The J gene is TRBJ2-7, the V gene TRBV19; D unresolved. The V end was cut by 2 bases, the J end by 0 bases, with 8 bases between. Germline V lookup: CDR1 LNHDA, CDR2 SQIVND (reference sequence). CDR3 size: 14 residues.

This chain links TRBV30 with TRBJ2-7; D possibly matches TRBD1 or TRBD2 (5 bases each). This CDR3 contains 11 residues. The germline V gene has CDR1 GTSNPN and CDR2 SVGIG (reference sequence). V was cut by 2 bases and J by 5 bases, with 7 bases left in between. The CDR3 is CAWSLGDEQYF. CDR3 sequence (DNA): TGTGCCTGGAGTCTGGGGGACGAGCAGTACTTC. The full variable domain, in which reference TRBV30 and TRBJ2-7 provide the parts outside the CDR3, is SQTIHQWPATLVQPVGSPLSLECTVEGTSNPNLYWYRQAAGRGLQLLFYSVGIGQISSEVPQNLSASRPQDRQFILSSKKLLLSDSGFYLCAWSLGDEQYFGPGTRLTVT.

V usage is TRBV15 and J usage is TRBJ2-1; TRBD2 agrees at 8 bases. This CDR3 region has 16 residues. After removal of 0 bases from V and 3 bases from J, the junction contained 4 bases not matched to a gene. The germline V gene encodes CDR1 LNHNV and CDR2 YYDKDF (reference sequence). The CDR3 protein is CATSREGSGNYNEQFF. The DNA for the CDR3 is TGTGCCACCAGCAGAGAGGGTAGCGGGAACTACAATGAGCAGTTCTTC. The variable domain in full, with the rest retrieved from reference TRBV15 and TRBJ2-1, is DAMVIQNPRYQVTQFGKPVTLSCSQTLNHNVMYWYQQKSSQAPKLLFHYYDKDFNNEADTPDNFQSRRPNTSFCFLDIRSPGLGDTAMYLCATSREGSGNYNEQFFGPGTRLTVL.

On this clone: At one boundary the junction diverges from the germline segment, which might be a read error. CDR3 sequence (DNA): TGTGCCAGCAGTGAACTGGCAGAGAACGCTGAAGCTTTCTTT. Its translation: CASSELAENAEAFF. This chain links TRBV2 with TRBJ1-1; D call uncertain. Germline CDR1 reads SNHLY; CDR2 reads FYNNEI. CDR3 size: 14 residues.

This sequence joins TRBV19 and TRBJ1-1; D call uncertain. Germline CDR1 reads LNHDA; CDR2 reads SQIVND (reference sequence). This CDR3 is 12 amino acids long. V lost 7 bases to trimming and J lost 2 bases, with 8 bases between them. The CDR3 region has the DNA TGTGCCAGTACCAGAAGTAACACTGAAGCTTTCTTT. This sequence encodes CASTRSNTEAFF.

The gene calls are TRBV7-2 and TRBJ2-7, with 9 nucleotides matching TRBD1. The CDR3 consists of 16 residues. V dropped 5 bases and J dropped 0; count of bases not matched to a gene: 8. Per the germline V gene, CDR1 is SGHTA and CDR2 is FQGNSA. The CDR3 DNA follows: TGTGCCAGCAGCCGCGGTACAGGGGGCCACTCCTACGAGCAGTACTTC. Amino acids: CASSRGTGGHSYEQYF. The whole variable domain, filled in from reference TRBV7-2 and TRBJ2-7, reads GAGVSQSPSNKVTEKGKDVELRCDPISGHTALYWYRQSLGQGLEFLIYFQGNSAPDKSGLPSDRFSAERTGGSVSTLTIQRTQQEDSAVYLCASSRGTGGHSYEQYFGPGTRLTVT.

The chain uses TRBV18 and TRBJ2-5, with a possible D match to TRBD2 (5 bases). CDR1 and CDR2 (germline): KGHSH, LQKENI. Trimming stripped 6 bases from V and 1 base from J, with 9 bases between. This CDR3 is 13 amino acids long. This chain's CDR3 is CASSPGVQETQYF. The DNA for the CDR3 is TGTGCCAGCTCCCCCGGGGTCCAAGAGACCCAGTACTTC.

This clone has a single count. The V call is TRBV4-1, the J call TRBJ2-5; the match to TRBD2 covers 11 bases. The germline V gene has CDR1 MGHRA and CDR2 YSYEKL. CDR3 length: 16 amino acids. The trim removed 3 bases at V and 4 bases at J, leaving 7 bases unmatched. CDR3 protein: CASSQASGRRVETQYF. For the CDR3, the DNA is TGCGCCAGCAGCCAGGCTAGCGGGAGGAGGGTAGAGACCCAGTACTTC.

J is TRBJ2-1 and V is TRBV5-1; 9 bases are shared with TRBD1. The CDR3 totals 20 residues. Trimming removed 0 bases from V and 0 bases from J; junction bases left unmatched: 13. In germline, CDR1 is SGHRS, CDR2 YFSETQ. CDR3 bases: TGCGCCAGCAGCTTGGCTAGGACAGGGGCCCTAGCTAACTCCTACAATGAGCAGTTCTTC. It specifies CASSLARTGALANSYNEQFF. Using reference TRBV5-1 and TRBJ2-1 for the parts outside the CDR3, the full variable domain is KAGVTQTPRYLIKTRGQQVTLSCSPISGHRSVSWYQQTPGQGLQFLFEYFSETQRNKGNFPGRFSGRQFSNSRSEMNVSTLELGDSALYLCASSLARTGALANSYNEQFFGPGTRLTVL.

CDR3 sequence reads: CASSPEVINYGYTF. CDR3 sequence (DNA): TGTGCCAGCTCACCAGAAGTAATTAACTATGGCTACACCTTC. The chain recombines TRBV18 with TRBJ1-2; D unclear. V lost 2 bases, J lost 1 base, and 8 bases lay in between. This CDR3 spans 14 amino acids. Germline V lookup: CDR1 KGHSH, CDR2 LQKENI.

The chain couples TRBV11-2 to TRBJ1-2; no firm D call. V lost 7 bases and J 2 bases, leaving 11 bases between the germline ends. Germline V CDR1 and CDR2: SGHAT, FQNNGV. This CDR3 has 13 amino acids. The CDR3 DNA follows: TGTGCCAGCACCACGACGGTAAACTATGGCTACACCTTC. This gives the protein CASTTTVNYGYTF. Full variable domain (rest looked up from reference TRBV11-2 and TRBJ1-2): EAGVAQSPRYKIIEKRQSVAFWCNPISGHATLYWYQQILGQGPKLLIQFQNNGVVDDSQLPKDRFSAERLKGVDSTLKIQPAKLEDSAVYLCASTTTVNYGYTFGSGTRLTVV.

The chain is built from TRBV27 and TRBJ1-2; 9 bases are shared with TRBD1. Looked up from germline, CDR1 is MNHEY and CDR2 is SMNVEV (reference sequence). CDR3 size: 16 residues. J lost 5 bases, V lost 4 bases, and 11 bases had no gene match. The CDR3 spells CASSSRPPGQGYGYTF. Here the CDR3 DNA reads TGTGCCAGCAGTTCCCGACCGCCTGGACAGGGGTATGGCTACACCTTC.

The rearrangement links TRBV5-1 to TRBJ2-1; TRBD1 matches at 9 bases. V lost 3 bases and J lost 8; bases outside the gene matches: 9. Germline assignment: CDR1 SGHRS and CDR2 YFSETQ. The CDR3 has 15 amino acids. The DNA of the CDR3 is TGCGCCAGCAGCTGGGCCGGGACAGGGTTCGATGAGCAGTTCTTC. Protein: CASSWAGTGFDEQFF.

CDR3 bases: TGTGCCAGCAGCTTACCGGGGGTCTACGAGCAGTACTTC. Translating it yields CASSLPGVYEQYF. The J gene is TRBJ2-7, the V gene TRBV7-9, with D perhaps TRBD2 (6 bases). Per germline, CDR1 SEHNR and CDR2 FQNEAQ (reference sequence). Trimming removed 2 bases at V and 3 bases at J, with 8 bases between. The CDR3 contains 13 residues.

The gene calls are TRBV19 and TRBJ1-2; 9 bases line up with TRBD1. V shed 6 bases, J shed 5 bases, and the junction held 7 bases outside the gene matches. The CDR3 is made up of 14 amino acids. Germline CDR1 and CDR2: LNHDA and SQIVND (reference sequence). In DNA form, the CDR3 reads TGTGCCAGTAGAAGTCCCGGGACAGGGTATGGCTACACCTTC. Translated: CASRSPGTGYGYTF.